Each of the 16 T cell receptor beta chains below was sequenced from the same sample in a study of T cell responses to AZD1222 COVID-19 vaccine. Assay used: immunoSEQ multiplex PCR; TCRdb lists only in-frame clones, some missing. The table includes 80,000 to 90,000 clones, about nine tenths detected once. The sample was peripheral blood, taken on day 0 of AZD1222 vaccination. The receptors here all came from an adult in good health.

This chain uses TRBV2 with TRBJ1-2; D gene ambiguous. Per the germline V gene, CDR1 is SNHLY and CDR2 is FYNNEI. The V end was cut by 4 bases, the J end by 4 bases, with 10 bases between. This CDR3 contains 13 residues. CDR3 DNA: TGTGCCAGCAGTGTCCTACGCAGCTATGGCTACACCTTC. Translated: CASSVLRSYGYTF.

The chain couples TRBV5-1 to TRBJ1-2; 11 bases align to TRBD1. CDR1 SGHRS and CDR2 YFSETQ come from the germline V gene. The CDR3 consists of 15 residues. Trimming removed 4 bases from V and 6 bases from J; junction bases left unmatched: 8. The CDR3 protein is CASSPDRGLKDGYTF. For the CDR3, the DNA is TGCGCCAGCAGCCCGGACAGGGGGCTTAAAGATGGCTACACCTTC.

The J gene is TRBJ1-1, the V gene TRBV18; the D is unclear. The V end lost 5 bases, the J end lost 8 bases, and 12 bases lay between the germline ends. CDR3 length: 12 residues. CDR1 and CDR2 from the germline V gene are KGHSH and LQKENI. Written as DNA, the CDR3 is TGTGCCAGCTCATTTGATGGAGGGGAAGCTTTCTTT. It yields the protein CASSFDGGEAFF.

This sequence joins TRBV6-2 or TRBV6-3 and TRBJ1-5, with TRBD1 identical over 9 bases. Germline assignment: CDR1 MNHEY and CDR2 SVGEGT. Trimming at V came to 0 bases and at J to 7 bases, leaving 4 bases not matched to a gene. This CDR3 is 15 amino acids long. DNA for the CDR3: TGTGCCAGCAGTTACTCTGGGACAGGGCTCCAGCCCCAGCATTTT. This encodes CASSYSGTGLQPQHF.

The V and J genes are TRBV12-3 or TRBV12-4 and TRBJ1-2; D is unresolved. CDR3 length: 12 residues. With 6 bases removed from V and 3 bases from J, the gap between germline ends came to 8 bases. CDR3 loop: CASSSSDYGYTF. The CDR3 region has the DNA TGTGCCAGCAGCTCCAGCGACTATGGCTACACCTTC.

The rearrangement joins TRBV14 to TRBJ1-2, with TRBD1 matching over 9 bases. The V gene's germline CDR1 is SGHDN and CDR2 FVKESK. V trimming: 3 bases; J trimming: 8 bases; junction bases outside the gene matches: 4. The CDR3 is 13 amino acids. The CDR3 bases are TGTGCCAGCAGCCAGGGACAGGGTTGGGGCTACACCTTC. It translates to CASSQGQGWGYTF.

The CDR3 coding sequence is TGTGCCAGCAGTTTAGCGTCCGTAAATCAGCCCCAGCATTTT. It is translated as CASSLASVNQPQHF. The chain links TRBV28 to TRBJ1-5; D is undetermined. This CDR3 is built from 14 residues. From germline, CDR1 is MDHEN and CDR2 SYDVKM. The ends were cut back, 2 bases at V and 4 bases at J, with 9 bases in the middle. Using reference TRBV28 and TRBJ1-5 for the parts outside the CDR3, the full variable domain is DVKVTQSSRYLVKRTGEKVFLECVQDMDHENMFWYRQDPGLGLRLIYFSYDVKMKEKGDIPEGYSVSREKKERFSLILESASTNQTSMYLCASSLASVNQPQHFGDGTRLSIL.

The rearrangement joins TRBV2 to TRBJ2-2; possible D gene TRBD2, 6 bases. Trimming took off 6 bases at V and 5 bases at J, with 16 bases between the two ends. The CDR3 covers 15 residues. Germline V gene data show CDR1 as SNHLY and CDR2 as FYNNEI. The CDR3 protein is CASRANTGGTGELFF. The CDR3 coding sequence is TGTGCCAGCAGAGCAAATACCGGAGGGACCGGGGAGCTGTTTTTT.

This sequence joins TRBV19 and TRBJ2-7; TRBD1 is a possible D gene (6 bases). CDR1 is LNHDA, CDR2 SQIVND, per germline (reference sequence). CDR3 size: 14 residues. V lost 4 bases and J lost 2, with 12 bases in between. CDR3 sequence (DNA): TGTGCCAGTAGTAGGGACATAAGGACCTACGAGCAGTACTTC. This sequence encodes CASSRDIRTYEQYF.

The rearrangement joins TRBV6-5 to TRBJ1-6; maybe TRBD1 (6 bases). V was pared by 4 bases and J by 5 bases, with 15 bases between. The CDR3 covers 16 residues. Per germline, CDR1 MNHEY and CDR2 SVGAGI. The DNA of the CDR3 is TGTGCCAGCAGTTGGGGGGCGGGCAGGGATAATTCACCCCTCCACTTT. This gives the protein CASSWGAGRDNSPLHF.

The V and J genes are TRBV10-3 and TRBJ2-5, with D uncertain. V lost 4 bases, J lost 4 bases, and 10 bases lay in between. The CDR3 length is 13 residues. From germline, CDR1 is ENHRY and CDR2 SYGVKD. CDR3 residues: CAISVGGRETQYF. As DNA, the CDR3 is TGTGCCATCAGTGTAGGTGGACGAGAGACCCAGTACTTC.

The chain employs TRBV4-3 and TRBJ1-2, with 7 bases that match TRBD1. The CDR3 totals 17 residues. V lost 0 bases and J lost 1; bases outside the gene matches: 8. The germline gives CDR1 LGHNA, CDR2 YSLEER. The chain's CDR3 is CASSQDSPGQDNYGYTF. For the CDR3, the DNA is TGCGCCAGCAGCCAAGATTCCCCCGGACAGGATAACTATGGCTACACCTTC.

The chain links TRBV6-2 or TRBV6-3 to TRBJ2-5, with D tentatively TRBD2 (7 bases). This CDR3 has 15 amino acids. Germline V gene data show CDR1 as MNHEY and CDR2 as SVGEGT. V was pared by 5 bases and J by 2 bases, with 15 bases between. CDR3 amino acids: CASSHSRGGQETQYF. CDR3 nucleotide sequence: TGTGCCAGCAGTCATTCCAGGGGAGGGCAAGAGACCCAGTACTTC.

V and J are TRBV7-9 and TRBJ2-2; 7 nucleotides line up with TRBD2. The junction had 10 bases not matched to a gene; V was cut back by 5 bases and J by 1 base. Germline CDR1 reads SEHNR; CDR2 reads FQNEAQ (reference sequence). The CDR3 extends over 17 amino acids. The CDR3 bases are TGTGCCAGCAGCCCGAGGGCGGGGAGGGGGAACACCGGGGAGCTGTTTTTT. Translation gives CASSPRAGRGNTGELFF.

The chain carries TRBV2 and TRBJ2-7; 12 positions agree with TRBD2. In germline, CDR1 is SNHLY, CDR2 FYNNEI. The CDR3 is made up of 13 amino acids. The CDR3 is CASQLAGGYEQYF. For the CDR3, the DNA is TGTGCTAGCCAACTAGCGGGAGGCTACGAGCAGTACTTC.

The J gene is TRBJ2-7, the V gene TRBV6-5; TRBD2 is a possible D gene (5 bases). This CDR3 is built from 12 residues. Trimming shortened V by 8 bases and J by 7 bases, and 15 bases separated the two germline ends. Germline V gene data show CDR1 as MNHEY and CDR2 as SVGAGI. CDR3 nucleotides: TGTGCCAGCCTTACCCCAACGGGGGAGCAGTACTTC. Its protein is CASLTPTGEQYF.